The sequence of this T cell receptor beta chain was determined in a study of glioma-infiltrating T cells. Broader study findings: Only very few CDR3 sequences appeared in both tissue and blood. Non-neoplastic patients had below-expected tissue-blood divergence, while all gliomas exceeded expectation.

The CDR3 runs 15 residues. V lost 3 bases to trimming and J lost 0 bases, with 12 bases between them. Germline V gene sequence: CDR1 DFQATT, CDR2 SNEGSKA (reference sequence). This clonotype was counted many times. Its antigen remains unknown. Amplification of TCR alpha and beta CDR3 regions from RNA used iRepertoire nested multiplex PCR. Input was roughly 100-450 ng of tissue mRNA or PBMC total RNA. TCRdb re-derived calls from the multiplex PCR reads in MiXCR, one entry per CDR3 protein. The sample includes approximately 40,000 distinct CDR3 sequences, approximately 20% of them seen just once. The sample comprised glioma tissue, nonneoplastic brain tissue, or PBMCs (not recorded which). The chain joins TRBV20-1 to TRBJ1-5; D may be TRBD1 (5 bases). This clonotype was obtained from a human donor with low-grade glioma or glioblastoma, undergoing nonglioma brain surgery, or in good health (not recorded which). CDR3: CSASIPGRSNQPQHF. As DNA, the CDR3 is TGCAGTGCTAGTATTCCGGGACGTAGCAATCAGCCCCAGCATTTT.